This is a list of T cell receptor beta chains from one sample in a study of CD8 T cells in ankylosing spondylitis. TCRdb independently ran MiXCR on the 5' RACE reads; one entry per CDR3 protein. The data hold 150,000 to 200,000 distinct CDR3 sequences, with roughly 13% observed a single time. The sample taken for sequencing was blood, either unsorted or a sorted T cell fraction (not recorded which). Receptors originate from a female donor with ankylosing spondylitis or in good health (not recorded which). Each CDR3 is given with its conserved first and last residue. Fields, in order: J gene, V gene, D gene, clone size, CDR3 protein, CDR3 DNA. The D gene is left open where the match is weak. Where a row states a size, it is once, few, many or the class of an expanded clone; other rows omit it.

j_gene: TRBJ2-1; v_gene: TRBV12-3/TRBV12-4; d_gene: TRBD2; abundance: many; CDR3aa: CASSPSGSLRFF; CDR3nt: TGTGCCAGCAGTCCTAGCGGGAGCCTCCGGTTCTTC
j_gene: TRBJ1-1; v_gene: TRBV12-3/TRBV12-4; d_gene: NA; abundance: many; CDR3aa: CASRRRPEGGTEAFF; CDR3nt: TGTGCCAGCAGACGACGACCGGAGGGAGGTACTGAAGCTTTCTTT
j_gene: TRBJ1-2; v_gene: TRBV20-1; d_gene: NA; abundance: many; CDR3aa: CSASQRVYGYTF; CDR3nt: TGCAGTGCTAGCCAGAGGGTATATGGCTACACCTTC
j_gene: TRBJ2-3; v_gene: TRBV9; d_gene: NA; abundance: NA; CDR3aa: CASSAIDPKTDTQYF; CDR3nt: TGTGCCAGCAGCGCGATAGACCCAAAGACAGATACGCAGTATTTT
j_gene: TRBJ2-1; v_gene: TRBV7-2; d_gene: TRBD1; abundance: few; CDR3aa: CASSLAGQIYNEQFF; CDR3nt: TGTGCCAGCAGCTTAGCGGGACAGATTTACAATGAGCAGTTCTTC
j_gene: TRBJ2-7; v_gene: TRBV20-1; d_gene: NA; abundance: many; CDR3aa: CSPDRRPLGGEQYF; CDR3nt: TGCAGCCCCGATAGGCGGCCTCTTGGGGGGGAGCAGTACTTC
j_gene: TRBJ2-5; v_gene: TRBV15; d_gene: NA; abundance: many; CDR3aa: CATSRDRRETQYF; CDR3nt: TGTGCCACCAGCAGAGATCGGAGGGAGACCCAGTACTTC
j_gene: TRBJ2-5; v_gene: TRBV18; d_gene: TRBD2; abundance: NA; CDR3aa: CASSLLAGERETQYF; CDR3nt: TGTGCCAGCTCTCTCCTAGCGGGAGAACGAGAGACCCAGTACTTC
j_gene: TRBJ2-7; v_gene: TRBV20-1; d_gene: NA; abundance: many; CDR3aa: CSARDLVVDEQYF; CDR3nt: TGCAGTGCTAGAGATCTAGTCGTGGACGAGCAGTACTTC
j_gene: TRBJ1-6; v_gene: TRBV9; d_gene: NA; abundance: many; CDR3aa: CASSPLTANSPLHF; CDR3nt: TGTGCCAGCAGCCCCTTGACAGCGAATTCACCCCTCCACTTT
j_gene: TRBJ1-5; v_gene: TRBV5-6; d_gene: NA; abundance: NA; CDR3aa: CASSLARGGNQPQHF; CDR3nt: TGTGCCAGCAGCTTGGCCCGGGGGGGAAATCAGCCCCAGCATTTT
j_gene: TRBJ2-3; v_gene: TRBV20-1; d_gene: NA; abundance: many; CDR3aa: CSAPRGGTDTQYF; CDR3nt: TGCAGTGCTCCCAGAGGGGGCACAGATACGCAGTATTTT
j_gene: TRBJ1-1; v_gene: TRBV20-1; d_gene: NA; abundance: few; CDR3aa: CSAREKTALNTEAFF; CDR3nt: TGCAGTGCTAGAGAGAAGACTGCCTTGAACACTGAAGCTTTCTTT
j_gene: TRBJ2-5; v_gene: TRBV27; d_gene: NA; abundance: NA; CDR3aa: CASSARPDETQYF; CDR3nt: TGTGCCAGCAGTGCCAGACCGGACGAGACCCAGTACTTC
j_gene: TRBJ1-4; v_gene: TRBV6-1; d_gene: NA; abundance: NA; CDR3aa: CASSRVREATNEKLFF; CDR3nt: TGTGCCAGCAGTCGAGTCAGGGAAGCAACTAATGAAAAACTGTTTTTT
j_gene: TRBJ1-4; v_gene: TRBV11-1; d_gene: NA; abundance: NA; CDR3aa: CASSLIPTGNEKLFF; CDR3nt: TGTGCCAGCAGCTTAATCCCCACCGGGAATGAAAAACTGTTTTTT
j_gene: TRBJ2-3; v_gene: TRBV29-1; d_gene: NA; abundance: many; CDR3aa: CSVEVLSDTQYF; CDR3nt: TGCAGCGTTGAAGTGTTGTCAGATACGCAGTATTTT
j_gene: TRBJ1-6; v_gene: TRBV20-1; d_gene: NA; abundance: few; CDR3aa: CSAPRGNNSPLHF; CDR3nt: TGCAGTGCGCCCAGGGGCAATAATTCACCCCTCCACTTT
j_gene: TRBJ2-3; v_gene: TRBV20-1; d_gene: TRBD2; abundance: NA; CDR3aa: CSATGLAGRGDTQYF; CDR3nt: TGCAGTGCTACAGGACTAGCGGGCCGGGGAGATACGCAGTATTTT
j_gene: TRBJ1-2; v_gene: TRBV7-9; d_gene: TRBD1; abundance: NA; CDR3aa: CASSAGTGAPLGGYTF; CDR3nt: TGTGCCAGCAGCGCCGGGACAGGGGCGCCTCTTGGTGGCTACACCTTC
j_gene: TRBJ2-5; v_gene: TRBV20-1; d_gene: TRBD2; abundance: few; CDR3aa: CSALTSEQETQYF; CDR3nt: TGCAGTGCTTTGACTAGCGAACAAGAGACCCAGTACTTC
j_gene: TRBJ2-2; v_gene: TRBV6-1; d_gene: TRBD2; abundance: NA; CDR3aa: CAIGSAGGGTGELFF; CDR3nt: TGTGCCATCGGGTCGGCGGGAGGGGGTACCGGGGAGCTGTTTTTT
j_gene: TRBJ2-5; v_gene: TRBV12-3/TRBV12-4; d_gene: NA; abundance: once; CDR3aa: CVSSLVGETQYF; CDR3nt: TGTGTCAGCAGTTTAGTGGGGGAGACCCAGTACTTC
j_gene: TRBJ1-6; v_gene: TRBV25-1; d_gene: NA; abundance: many; CDR3aa: CASSELLGPGLSPLHF; CDR3nt: TGTGCCAGCAGTGAATTGCTAGGCCCAGGGCTTTCACCCCTCCACTTT
j_gene: TRBJ1-1; v_gene: TRBV10-2; d_gene: NA; abundance: many; CDR3aa: CASSKSGHQATEAFF; CDR3nt: TGCGCCAGCAGTAAGTCTGGGCATCAGGCCACTGAAGCTTTCTTT
j_gene: TRBJ2-3; v_gene: TRBV4-2; d_gene: NA; abundance: many; CDR3aa: CASSQDLSLFRGGRDTDTQYF; CDR3nt: TGTGCCAGCAGCCAAGATCTGTCTTTGTTTCGGGGAGGTCGGGACACAGATACGCAGTATTTT
j_gene: TRBJ1-2; v_gene: TRBV3-1; d_gene: NA; abundance: many; CDR3aa: CASSQARGGAGSHGYTF; CDR3nt: TGTGCCAGCAGCCAAGCCCGAGGGGGGGCGGGATCACACGGCTACACCTTC
j_gene: TRBJ1-2; v_gene: TRBV7-2; d_gene: TRBD1; abundance: NA; CDR3aa: CASSLSQGDGYTF; CDR3nt: TGTGCCAGCAGCTTAAGTCAGGGGGACGGCTACACCTTC
j_gene: TRBJ2-5; v_gene: TRBV20-1; d_gene: NA; abundance: many; CDR3aa: CSAEVAGRETQYF; CDR3nt: TGCAGTGCGGAGGTGGCAGGTAGAGAGACCCAGTACTTC
j_gene: TRBJ2-7; v_gene: TRBV7-3; d_gene: TRBD2; abundance: few; CDR3aa: CASSFPSGSPFHEQYF; CDR3nt: TGTGCCAGCAGCTTCCCTAGCGGGAGCCCCTTTCACGAGCAGTACTTC
j_gene: TRBJ2-3; v_gene: TRBV4-1; d_gene: NA; abundance: many; CDR3aa: CASSLQGPDTQYF; CDR3nt: TGCGCCAGCAGCCTTCAGGGGCCAGATACGCAGTATTTT
j_gene: TRBJ2-5; v_gene: TRBV20-1; d_gene: TRBD2; abundance: NA; CDR3aa: CCAHPEAGLAGGPQETQYF; CDR3nt: TGCTGTGCCCACCCCGAGGCGGGACTAGCGGGAGGCCCCCAAGAGACCCAGTACTTC
j_gene: TRBJ2-1; v_gene: TRBV20-1; d_gene: TRBD2; abundance: few; CDR3aa: CSARVDGAGTKYNEQFF; CDR3nt: TGCAGTGCTAGAGTCGATGGGGCCGGGACTAAGTACAATGAGCAGTTCTTC
j_gene: TRBJ1-1; v_gene: TRBV7-2; d_gene: NA; abundance: NA; CDR3aa: CASSLLPGGNTEAFF; CDR3nt: TGTGCCAGCAGCTTACTACCGGGTGGGAACACTGAAGCTTTCTTT
j_gene: TRBJ2-2; v_gene: TRBV27; d_gene: TRBD2; abundance: many; CDR3aa: CASSLRLATNTGELFF; CDR3nt: TGTGCCAGCAGTCTCCGACTAGCGACGAACACCGGGGAGCTGTTTTTT
j_gene: TRBJ1-2; v_gene: TRBV2; d_gene: TRBD1; abundance: many; CDR3aa: CASSGEGTVGGYTF; CDR3nt: TGTGCCAGCAGTGGAGAGGGGACAGTCGGGGGCTACACCTTC